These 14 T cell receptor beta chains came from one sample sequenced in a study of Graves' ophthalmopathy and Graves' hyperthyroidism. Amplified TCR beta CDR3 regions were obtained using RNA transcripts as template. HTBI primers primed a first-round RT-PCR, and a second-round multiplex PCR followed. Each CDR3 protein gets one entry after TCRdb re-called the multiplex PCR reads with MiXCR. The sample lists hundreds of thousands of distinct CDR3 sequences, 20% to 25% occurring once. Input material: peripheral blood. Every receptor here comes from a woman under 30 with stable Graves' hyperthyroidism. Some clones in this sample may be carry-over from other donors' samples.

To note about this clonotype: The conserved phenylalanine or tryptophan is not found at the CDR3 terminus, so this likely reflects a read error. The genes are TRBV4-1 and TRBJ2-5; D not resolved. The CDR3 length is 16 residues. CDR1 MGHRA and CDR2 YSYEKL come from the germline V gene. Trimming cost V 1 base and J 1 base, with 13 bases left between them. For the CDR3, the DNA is TGCGCCAGCAGCCAAGTTCACACAGCAGGCCAAGAGACCCAGTACCTC. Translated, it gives CASSQVHTAGQETQYL.

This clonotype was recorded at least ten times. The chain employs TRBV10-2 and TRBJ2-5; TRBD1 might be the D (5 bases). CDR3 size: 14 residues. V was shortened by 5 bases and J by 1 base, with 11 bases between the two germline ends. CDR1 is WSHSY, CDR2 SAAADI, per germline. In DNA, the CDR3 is TGCGCCAGCAGTCACGTGACAGTCCAAGAGACCCAGTACTTC. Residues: CASSHVTVQETQYF.

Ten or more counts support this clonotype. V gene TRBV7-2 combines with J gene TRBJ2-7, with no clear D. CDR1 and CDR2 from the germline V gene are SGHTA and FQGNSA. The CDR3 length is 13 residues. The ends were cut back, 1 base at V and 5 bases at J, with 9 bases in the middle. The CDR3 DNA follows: TGTGCCAGCAGCTTAGGCCCTAGGGACGAGCAGTACTTC. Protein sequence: CASSLGPRDEQYF.

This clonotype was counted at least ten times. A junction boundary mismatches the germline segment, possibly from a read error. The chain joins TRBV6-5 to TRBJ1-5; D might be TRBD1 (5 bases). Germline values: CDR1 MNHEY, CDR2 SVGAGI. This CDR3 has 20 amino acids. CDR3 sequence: CASSSGRDGIPFYSTQPQHF. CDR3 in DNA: TGTGCCAGCAGTTCCGGCCGGGACGGGATCCCCTTCTATAGCACTCAGCCCCAGCATTTT.

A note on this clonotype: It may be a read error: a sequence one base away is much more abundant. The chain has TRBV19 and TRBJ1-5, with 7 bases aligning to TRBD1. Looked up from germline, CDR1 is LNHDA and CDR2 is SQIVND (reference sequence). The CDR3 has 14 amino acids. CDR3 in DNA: TGTGTCAGTACCCGGGACAGTAGCAATCAGCCCCAGCATTTT. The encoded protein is CVSTRDSSNQPQHF.

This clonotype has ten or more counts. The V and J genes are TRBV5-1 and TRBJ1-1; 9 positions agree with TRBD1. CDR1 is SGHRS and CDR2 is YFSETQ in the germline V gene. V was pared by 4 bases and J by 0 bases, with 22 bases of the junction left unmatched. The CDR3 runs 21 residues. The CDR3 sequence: CASSHKSGTGSDGRLNTEAFF. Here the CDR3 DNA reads TGCGCCAGCAGCCACAAATCCGGGACAGGGTCTGATGGTCGCCTGAACACTGAAGCTTTCTTT.

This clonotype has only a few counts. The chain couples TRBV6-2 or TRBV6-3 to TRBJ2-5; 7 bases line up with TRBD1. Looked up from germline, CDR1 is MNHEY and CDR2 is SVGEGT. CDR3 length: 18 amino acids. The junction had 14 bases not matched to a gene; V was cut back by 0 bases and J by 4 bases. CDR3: CASSYSGAGQVGGETQYF. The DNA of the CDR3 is TGTGCCAGCAGTTACTCGGGCGCCGGACAGGTGGGTGGAGAGACCCAGTACTTC.

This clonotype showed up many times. CDR3 protein: CASSQEGLAIYEQYF. CDR3 nucleotide sequence: TGTGCCAGCAGCCAAGAGGGACTAGCGATCTACGAGCAGTACTTC. The rearrangement uses TRBV4-2 and TRBJ2-7; TRBD2 aligns across 10 bases. Germline V gives CDR1 LGHNA, CDR2 YNFKEQ. This CDR3 region has 15 residues. V shed 0 bases and J 3 bases; nucleotides not matched to a gene: 2.

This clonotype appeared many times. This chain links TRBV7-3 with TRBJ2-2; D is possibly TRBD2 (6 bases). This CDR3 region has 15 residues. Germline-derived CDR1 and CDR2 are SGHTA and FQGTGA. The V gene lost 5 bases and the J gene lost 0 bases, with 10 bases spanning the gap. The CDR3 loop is CASSLSGPNTGELFF. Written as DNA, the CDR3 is TGTGCCAGCAGCCTTAGCGGACCGAACACCGGGGAGCTGTTTTTT. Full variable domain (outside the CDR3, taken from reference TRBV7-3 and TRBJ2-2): GAGVSQTPSNKVTEKGKYVELRCDPISGHTALYWYRQSLGQGPEFLIYFQGTGAADDSGLPNDRFFAVRPEGSVSTLKIQRTERGDSAVYLCASSLSGPNTGELFFGEGSRLTVL.

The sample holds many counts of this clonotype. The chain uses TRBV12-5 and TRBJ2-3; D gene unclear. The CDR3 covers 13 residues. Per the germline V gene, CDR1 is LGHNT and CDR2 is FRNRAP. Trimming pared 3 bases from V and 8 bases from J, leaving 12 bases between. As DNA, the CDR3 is TGTGCTAGTGGTTTTTTGGCCCCTGGTACGCAGTATTTT. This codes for CASGFLAPGTQYF.

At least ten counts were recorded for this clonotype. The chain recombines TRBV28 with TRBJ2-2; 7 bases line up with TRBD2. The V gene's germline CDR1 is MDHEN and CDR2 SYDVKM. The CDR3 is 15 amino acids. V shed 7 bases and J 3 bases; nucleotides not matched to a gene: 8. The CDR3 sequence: CASMGRGRDTGELFF. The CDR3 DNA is TGTGCCAGCATGGGGAGGGGTCGGGACACCGGGGAGCTGTTTTTT.

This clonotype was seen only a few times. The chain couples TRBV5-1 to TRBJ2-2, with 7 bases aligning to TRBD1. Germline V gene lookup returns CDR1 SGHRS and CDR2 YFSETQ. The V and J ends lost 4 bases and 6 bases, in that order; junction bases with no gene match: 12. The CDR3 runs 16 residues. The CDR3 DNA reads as TGCGCCAGCAGCCGAGGGTCTACAGGGGAATCCGGGGAGCTGTTTTTT. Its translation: CASSRGSTGESGELFF.

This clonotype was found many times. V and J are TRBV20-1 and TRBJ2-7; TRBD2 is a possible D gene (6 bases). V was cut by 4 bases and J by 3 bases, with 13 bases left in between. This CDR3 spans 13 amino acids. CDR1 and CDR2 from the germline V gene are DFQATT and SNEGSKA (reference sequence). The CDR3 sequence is CSATGLNIYEQYF. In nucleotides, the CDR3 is TGCAGTGCTACGGGACTCAATATCTACGAGCAGTACTTC.

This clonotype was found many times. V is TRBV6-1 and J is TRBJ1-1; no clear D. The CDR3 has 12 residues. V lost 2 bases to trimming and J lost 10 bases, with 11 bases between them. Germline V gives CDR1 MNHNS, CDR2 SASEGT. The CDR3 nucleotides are TGTGCCAGCAGTGAAAGGCAATTGGGAGCTTTCTTT. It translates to CASSERQLGAFF.